These 15 T cell receptor beta chains were sequenced from one sample in a study of blood T cell repertoires in COVID-19. Here immunoSEQ multiplex PCR was the method, and the copy in TCRdb shows in-frame clones only, minus some. The table has 150,000 or so clones, roughly 83% seen once. Sequenced sample: peripheral blood. The receptors stem from a woman aged 60 to 75 with acute or convalescent COVID-19.

The rearrangement uses TRBV12-3 or TRBV12-4 and TRBJ1-1; unclear D gene. V lost 2 bases to trimming and J lost 6 bases, with 10 bases between them. This CDR3 is built from 13 residues. The CDR3 DNA reads as TGTGCCAGCAGTTTATCCGGTCCTGCTGAAGCTTTCTTT. Its protein product is CASSLSGPAEAFF.

This chain joins TRBV5-1 and TRBJ2-5, with 8 positions matching TRBD2. Germline V lookup: CDR1 SGHRS, CDR2 YFSETQ. The V and J ends lost 1 base and 5 bases, in that order; junction bases with no gene match: 1. The CDR3 extends over 13 amino acids. Written as DNA, the CDR3 is TGCGCCAGCAGCTTGACTAGCGGCGAGACCCAGTACTTC. This sequence encodes CASSLTSGETQYF.

The chain combines TRBV19 with TRBJ2-1; perhaps TRBD1 as D (5 bases). The germline V and J ends were trimmed by 9 bases and 8 bases, with 23 bases remaining between them. Germline CDR1 and CDR2: LNHDA and SQIVND (reference sequence). The CDR3 has 15 residues. CDR3 nucleotides: TGTGCCAGCCATCCCCAGGGAACCGAATCGGATGAGCAGTTCTTC. It is translated as CASHPQGTESDEQFF.

This rearrangement joins TRBV5-4 to TRBJ1-2; 8 bases line up with TRBD1. The junction had 4 bases not matched to a gene; V was cut back by 3 bases and J by 6 bases. CDR3 length: 13 residues. Germline V CDR1 and CDR2: SGHNT, YYREEE (reference sequence). CDR3: CASSSGQGDGYTF. DNA for the CDR3: TGTGCCAGCAGCTCCGGACAGGGCGATGGCTACACCTTC.

This clone was seen a single time. The V and J genes are TRBV28 and TRBJ1-5, with 8 positions matching TRBD1. Germline lookup yields CDR1 MDHEN and CDR2 SYDVKM. J was trimmed by 0 bases and V by 5 bases; bases with no gene match: 9. The CDR3 is 17 amino acids. DNA for the CDR3: TGTGCCAGCAGTCCTTACGGACAGGGCGATAGCAATCAGCCCCAGCATTTT. This gives the protein CASSPYGQGDSNQPQHF.

The genes are TRBV30 and TRBJ2-4; no clear D gene. Germline V lookup: CDR1 GTSNPN, CDR2 SVGIG (reference sequence). The CDR3 is made up of 11 amino acids. Between the trimmed V and J ends, which lost 0 bases and 7 bases, there was a span of 4 bases. CDR3 sequence (DNA): TGTGCCTGGAGTGTACAGAACATTCAGTACTTC. Protein product: CAWSVQNIQYF.

Concerning this clone: Additional DNA sequences in this sample encode the identical CDR3. The CDR3: CASSLGQNYGYTF. CDR3 bases: TGTGCCAGCAGCTTGGGGCAGAACTATGGCTACACCTTC. The rearrangement links TRBV7-9 to TRBJ1-2, with a possible D match to TRBD1 (5 bases). V was clipped by 3 bases and J by 2 bases, with 7 bases between them. From germline, CDR1 is SEHNR and CDR2 FQNEAQ (reference sequence). The CDR3 runs to 13 residues.

The rearrangement links TRBV4-2 to TRBJ1-2, with 8 bases fitting TRBD1. After removal of 0 bases from V and 8 bases from J, the junction contained 11 bases not matched to a gene. Germline CDR1 is LGHNA and CDR2 is YNFKEQ. The length of the CDR3 is 16 residues. The CDR3, as DNA: TGTGCCAGCAGCCAAGATCTAGGGACAGGCCTTACCGGCTACACCTTC. It is translated as CASSQDLGTGLTGYTF.

J is TRBJ1-4 and V is TRBV30, with D possibly TRBD1 on 5 matching bases. CDR3 length: 14 amino acids. Germline CDR1 GTSNPN, CDR2 SVGIG (reference sequence). Trimming pared 4 bases from V and 7 bases from J, leaving 16 bases between. The CDR3 loop is CAWNQGGEGEKLFF. CDR3 coding DNA: TGTGCCTGGAACCAGGGTGGGGAGGGTGAAAAACTGTTTTTT.

The chain carries TRBV18 and TRBJ1-4; weak D call: TRBD1 (6 bases). Trimming removed 7 bases at V and 11 bases at J, with 14 bases between. The CDR3 is made up of 12 amino acids. Germline CDR1 and CDR2: KGHSH and LQKENI. The CDR3 coding sequence is TGTGCCAGCTGCGACAGGTCTTCCAAACTGTTTTTT. It specifies CASCDRSSKLFF.

The chain employs TRBV6-5 and TRBJ2-6; no definite D call. CDR1 and CDR2 (germline): MNHEY, SVGAGI. Trimming removed 6 bases from V and 4 bases from J, with 7 bases in between. This CDR3 has 13 amino acids. CDR3 loop: CASRSSGANVLTF. In DNA form, the CDR3 reads TGTGCCAGCAGGTCCTCCGGGGCCAACGTCCTGACTTTC.

V usage is TRBV10-3 and J usage is TRBJ2-2; 7 bases line up with TRBD1. V lost 10 bases to trimming and J lost 4 bases; unmatched junction nucleotides: 9. Germline CDR1 is ENHRY and CDR2 is SYGVKD. The CDR3 is 14 amino acids. The CDR3, as DNA: TGTGCCACCGCACAGGGGAAGTCCACCGGGGAGCTGTTTTTT. Translation: CATAQGKSTGELFF.

The J gene is TRBJ1-1, the V gene TRBV19; 7 bases align to TRBD1. J was trimmed by 1 base and V by 5 bases; bases with no gene match: 4. The CDR3 has 14 residues. CDR1 is LNHDA, CDR2 SQIVND, per germline (reference sequence). CDR3 residues: CASSPGTANTEAFF. The DNA for the CDR3 is TGTGCCAGTAGTCCAGGGACAGCGAACACTGAAGCTTTCTTT.

This clone has a handful of counts. This sequence joins TRBV7-9 and TRBJ1-6, with TRBD1 matching 7 bases. The trim removed 3 bases at V and 7 bases at J, leaving 12 bases unmatched. The CDR3 runs 17 residues. Germline CDR1 SEHNR, CDR2 FQNEAQ (reference sequence). This CDR3 reads CASSFLRVQGNNSPLHF. CDR3 bases: TGTGCCAGCAGCTTCCTTAGGGTACAGGGGAACAATTCACCCCTCCACTTT.

The CDR3 nucleotides read TGTGCCAGCAGCAAGACAGGGGTCAACACTGAAGCTTTCTTT. Amino acids: CASSKTGVNTEAFF. J is TRBJ1-1 and V is TRBV5-6; the match to TRBD1 covers 8 bases. The germline CDR1 and CDR2 sequences are SGHDT and YYEEEE. The CDR3 covers 14 residues. Trimming cost V 4 bases and J 2 bases; bases outside gene matches: 4. The complete variable domain, with remaining parts taken from reference TRBV5-6 and TRBJ1-1, reads DAGVTQSPTHLIKTRGQQVTLRCSPKSGHDTVSWYQQALGQGPQFIFQYYEEEERQRGNFPDRFSGHQFPNYSSELNVNALLLGDSALYLCASSKTGVNTEAFFGQGTRLTVV.